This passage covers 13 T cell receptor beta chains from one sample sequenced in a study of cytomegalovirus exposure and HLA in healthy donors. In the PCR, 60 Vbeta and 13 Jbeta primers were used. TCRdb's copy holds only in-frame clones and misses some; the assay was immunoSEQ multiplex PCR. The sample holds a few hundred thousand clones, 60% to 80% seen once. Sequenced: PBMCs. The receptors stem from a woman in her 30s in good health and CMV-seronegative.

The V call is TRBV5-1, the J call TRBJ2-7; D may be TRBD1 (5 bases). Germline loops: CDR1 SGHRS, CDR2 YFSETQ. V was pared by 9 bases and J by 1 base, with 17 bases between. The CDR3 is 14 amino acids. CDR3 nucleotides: TGCGCCACAAGAAGGGGCAGCGTTTCCTACGAGCAGTACTTC. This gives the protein CATRRGSVSYEQYF.

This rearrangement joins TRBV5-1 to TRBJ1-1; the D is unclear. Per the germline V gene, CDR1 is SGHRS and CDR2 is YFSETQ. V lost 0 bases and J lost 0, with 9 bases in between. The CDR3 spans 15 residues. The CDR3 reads CASSLGRNMNTEAFF. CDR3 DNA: TGCGCCAGCAGCTTGGGCAGGAACATGAACACTGAAGCTTTCTTT. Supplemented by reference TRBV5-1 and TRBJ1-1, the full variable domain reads KAGVTQTPRYLIKTRGQQVTLSCSPISGHRSVSWYQQTPGQGLQFLFEYFSETQRNKGNFPGRFSGRQFSNSRSEMNVSTLELGDSALYLCASSLGRNMNTEAFFGQGTRLTVV.

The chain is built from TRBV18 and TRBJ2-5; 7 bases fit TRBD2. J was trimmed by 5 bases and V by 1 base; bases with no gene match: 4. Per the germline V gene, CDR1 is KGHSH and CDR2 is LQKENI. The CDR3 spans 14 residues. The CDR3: CASSPQTSTETQYF. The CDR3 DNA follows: TGTGCCAGCTCACCACAGACTAGCACGGAGACCCAGTACTTC.

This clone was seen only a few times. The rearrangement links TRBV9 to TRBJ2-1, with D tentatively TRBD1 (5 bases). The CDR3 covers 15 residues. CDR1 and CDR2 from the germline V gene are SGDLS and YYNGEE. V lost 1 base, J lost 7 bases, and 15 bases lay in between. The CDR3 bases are TGTGCCAGCAGCGTATTTTCAGGGATGGGAAATGAGCAGTTCTTC. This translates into CASSVFSGMGNEQFF.

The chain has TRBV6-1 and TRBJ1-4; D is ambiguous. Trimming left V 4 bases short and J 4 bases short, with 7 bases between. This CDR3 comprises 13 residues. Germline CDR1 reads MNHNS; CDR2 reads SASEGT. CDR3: CASSGTYNEKLFF. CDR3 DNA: TGTGCCAGCAGTGGGACTTATAATGAAAAACTGTTTTTT.

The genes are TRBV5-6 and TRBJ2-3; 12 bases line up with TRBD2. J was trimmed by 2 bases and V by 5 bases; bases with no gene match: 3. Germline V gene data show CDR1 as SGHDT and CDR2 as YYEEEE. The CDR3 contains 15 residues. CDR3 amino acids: CASRGLAGATDTQYF. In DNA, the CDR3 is TGTGCCAGCAGGGGACTAGCGGGCGCCACAGATACGCAGTATTTT.

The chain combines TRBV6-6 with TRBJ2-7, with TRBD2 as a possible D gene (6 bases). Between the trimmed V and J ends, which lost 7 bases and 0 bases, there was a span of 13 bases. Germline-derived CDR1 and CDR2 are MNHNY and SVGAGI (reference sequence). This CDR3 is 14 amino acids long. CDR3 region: CASKEGSLSYEQYF. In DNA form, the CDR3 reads TGTGCCAGCAAGGAGGGGAGCCTCTCCTACGAGCAGTACTTC.

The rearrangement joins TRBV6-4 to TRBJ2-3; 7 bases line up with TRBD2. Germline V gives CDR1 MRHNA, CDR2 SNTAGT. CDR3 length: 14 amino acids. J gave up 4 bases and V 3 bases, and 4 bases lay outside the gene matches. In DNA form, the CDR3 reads TGTGCCAGCAGTGATGGGGCGGGAGCAGATACGCAGTATTTT. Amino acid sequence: CASSDGAGADTQYF.

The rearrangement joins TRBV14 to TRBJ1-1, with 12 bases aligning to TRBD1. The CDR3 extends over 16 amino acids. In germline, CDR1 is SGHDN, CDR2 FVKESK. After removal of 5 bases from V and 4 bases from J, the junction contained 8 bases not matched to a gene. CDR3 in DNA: TGTGCCAGCAGCGGGGGGACAGGGGGCGTTTTCACTGAAGCTTTCTTT. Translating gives CASSGGTGGVFTEAFF.

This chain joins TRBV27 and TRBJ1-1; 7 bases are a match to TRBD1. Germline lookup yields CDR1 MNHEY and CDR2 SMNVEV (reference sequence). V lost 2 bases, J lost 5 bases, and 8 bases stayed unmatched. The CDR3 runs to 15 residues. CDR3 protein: CASSLGHRGWTEAFF. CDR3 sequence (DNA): TGTGCCAGCAGTTTAGGCCACAGGGGCTGGACTGAAGCTTTCTTT.

CDR3: CSARPLNEQFF. The CDR3 bases are TGCAGTGCTAGACCCCTCAATGAGCAGTTCTTC. This chain connects TRBV20-1 to TRBJ2-1; D remains ambiguous. CDR3 size: 11 residues. The germline V and J ends were trimmed by 2 bases and 6 bases, with 5 bases remaining between them. Germline CDR1 is DFQATT and CDR2 is SNEGSKA (reference sequence).

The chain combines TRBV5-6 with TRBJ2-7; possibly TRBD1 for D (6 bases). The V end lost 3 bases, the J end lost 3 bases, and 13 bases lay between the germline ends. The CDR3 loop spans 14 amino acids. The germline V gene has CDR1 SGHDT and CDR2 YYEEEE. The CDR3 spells CASSSRQVHYEQYF. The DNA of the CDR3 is TGTGCCAGCAGCTCGCGACAGGTGCACTACGAGCAGTACTTC.

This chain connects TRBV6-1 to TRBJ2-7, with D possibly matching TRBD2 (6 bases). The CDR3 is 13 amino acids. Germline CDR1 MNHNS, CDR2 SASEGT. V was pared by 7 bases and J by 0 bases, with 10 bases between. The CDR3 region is CASTGLSSYEQYF. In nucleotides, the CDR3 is TGTGCCAGCACCGGACTAAGCTCCTACGAGCAGTACTTC.